This is a list of T cell receptor beta chains from one sample in a study of blood T cell repertoires in COVID-19. Using immunoSEQ multiplex PCR, the repertoire was profiled, and TCRdb retains in-frame clones only, with some absent. This sample has a few hundred thousand clones, with less than 85% found just once. The sample was peripheral blood. These receptors all stem from a woman under 30 with acute or convalescent COVID-19. Each CDR3 is given with its conserved first and last residue. Fields, in order: J gene, clone size, CDR3 length, D gene, V gene, CDR3 DNA, CDR3 protein. D genes are given only for firm matches. Size is stated for part of the rows, as once, few or many counts, or as a class when the clone is expanded.

J gene: TRBJ1-3
clone size: NA
CDR3 length: 11
D gene: NA
V gene: TRBV28
CDR3 DNA: TGTGCCAGCAGTTTCAGGGCCACCATATATTTT
CDR3 protein: CASSFRATIYF

J gene: TRBJ1-3
clone size: NA
CDR3 length: 13
D gene: NA
V gene: TRBV5-1
CDR3 DNA: TGCGCCAGCAGTCAGGACTCTGGAAACACCATATATTTT
CDR3 protein: CASSQDSGNTIYF

J gene: TRBJ2-7
clone size: NA
CDR3 length: 16
D gene: TRBD1
V gene: TRBV4-1
CDR3 DNA: TGCGCCAGCAGCCCTTACGGGACAGGGGACGCCTACGAGCAGTACTTC
CDR3 protein: CASSPYGTGDAYEQYF

J gene: TRBJ2-5
clone size: NA
CDR3 length: 14
D gene: TRBD2
V gene: TRBV28
CDR3 DNA: TGTGCCAGCAGTTTTCGGCGGGAGAGGGAGACCCAGTACTTC
CDR3 protein: CASSFRRERETQYF

J gene: TRBJ2-2
clone size: NA
CDR3 length: 14
D gene: NA
V gene: TRBV28
CDR3 DNA: TGTGCCAGCAGTTTCAGCCCCGGGGGCGGGGAGCTGTTTTTT
CDR3 protein: CASSFSPGGGELFF

J gene: TRBJ2-4
clone size: NA
CDR3 length: 14
D gene: NA
V gene: TRBV2
CDR3 DNA: TGTGCCAGCAGTGAGAGGACAGGCGGGGACATTCAGTACTTC
CDR3 protein: CASSERTGGDIQYF

J gene: TRBJ1-3
clone size: once
CDR3 length: 15
D gene: NA
V gene: TRBV4-2
CDR3 DNA: TGTGCCAGCAGCCAAGATGGACAAGCCCTAAACACCATATATTTT
CDR3 protein: CASSQDGQALNTIYF

J gene: TRBJ2-2
clone size: NA
CDR3 length: 12
D gene: NA
V gene: TRBV6-4
CDR3 DNA: TGTGCCAGCAGTAGTCCAGTCGGGGAGCTGTTTTTT
CDR3 protein: CASSSPVGELFF

J gene: TRBJ1-3
clone size: NA
CDR3 length: 17
D gene: TRBD1
V gene: TRBV6-1
CDR3 DNA: TGTGCCAGCAGTGAAGTCTGGGGTTACAGGGGTAAAAACACCATATATTTT
CDR3 protein: CASSEVWGYRGKNTIYF

J gene: TRBJ2-1
clone size: once
CDR3 length: 15
D gene: TRBD2
V gene: TRBV3-1/TRBV3-2
CDR3 DNA: TGTGCCAGCAGCCAAGTTCCTAGCGGGAGAGGTGAGCAGTTCTTC
CDR3 protein: CASSQVPSGRGEQFF

J gene: TRBJ1-6
clone size: NA
CDR3 length: 15
D gene: TRBD1
V gene: TRBV4-1
CDR3 DNA: TGCGCCAGCAGCCAGCAGGACAGGGCAGGATCACCCCTCCACTTT
CDR3 protein: CASSQQDRAGSPLHF

J gene: TRBJ2-7
clone size: NA
CDR3 length: 16
D gene: TRBD1
V gene: TRBV11-2
CDR3 DNA: TGTGCCAGCAGCTCGTACAACATAGGACAGGGTTACGAGCAGTACTTC
CDR3 protein: CASSSYNIGQGYEQYF

J gene: TRBJ1-5
clone size: NA
CDR3 length: 17
D gene: NA
V gene: TRBV3-1/TRBV3-2
CDR3 DNA: TGTGCCAGCAGCCAAGGGGGATGGTGGGGGGGCAATCAGCCCCAGCATTTT
CDR3 protein: CASSQGGWWGGNQPQHF

J gene: TRBJ2-4
clone size: NA
CDR3 length: 17
D gene: TRBD2
V gene: TRBV28
CDR3 DNA: TGTGCCAGCAGTTTGCCGGGAGGCCCACTAGCCAAAAACATTCAGTACTTC
CDR3 protein: CASSLPGGPLAKNIQYF

J gene: TRBJ2-5
clone size: NA
CDR3 length: 16
D gene: TRBD2
V gene: TRBV5-6
CDR3 DNA: TGTGCCAGCAGCTTGGATTCTGCGGGGGGATTTGAGACCCAGTACTTC
CDR3 protein: CASSLDSAGGFETQYF

J gene: TRBJ1-2
clone size: NA
CDR3 length: 16
D gene: NA
V gene: TRBV6-1
CDR3 DNA: TGTGCCAGCAGTGAACAGGGCACTCTTGGGAACTATGGCTACACCTTC
CDR3 protein: CASSEQGTLGNYGYTF

J gene: TRBJ1-3
clone size: NA
CDR3 length: 18
D gene: NA
V gene: TRBV19
CDR3 DNA: TGTGCCAGTAGTATCAGGGGTTTTGGCAGGGGACCTGGAAACACCATATATTTT
CDR3 protein: CASSIRGFGRGPGNTIYF

J gene: TRBJ2-3
clone size: NA
CDR3 length: 17
D gene: NA
V gene: TRBV4-2
CDR3 DNA: TGTGCCAGCAGCCAAGGTTTTCGACAGAAGAAAGGAGATACGCAGTATTTT
CDR3 protein: CASSQGFRQKKGDTQYF

J gene: TRBJ1-5
clone size: NA
CDR3 length: 15
D gene: TRBD1
V gene: TRBV5-5
CDR3 DNA: TGTGCCAGCAGCTGGCGGGACAGGGAGGATCAGCCCCAGCATTTT
CDR3 protein: CASSWRDREDQPQHF

J gene: TRBJ2-5
clone size: NA
CDR3 length: 12
D gene: NA
V gene: TRBV10-3
CDR3 DNA: TGTGCCATCAGTGACGGGGGAGAGACCCAGTACTTC
CDR3 protein: CAISDGGETQYF

J gene: TRBJ1-1
clone size: NA
CDR3 length: 13
D gene: NA
V gene: TRBV25-1
CDR3 DNA: TGTGCCAGCAGTTGGGACACGAACACTGAAGCTTTCTTT
CDR3 protein: CASSWDTNTEAFF

J gene: TRBJ1-4
clone size: few
CDR3 length: 14
D gene: NA
V gene: TRBV3-1/TRBV3-2
CDR3 DNA: TGTGCCAGCAGCCAAGCGGCGGAAAATGAAAAACTGTTTTTT
CDR3 protein: CASSQAAENEKLFF

J gene: TRBJ1-3
clone size: NA
CDR3 length: 14
D gene: NA
V gene: TRBV25-1
CDR3 DNA: TGTGCCAGCAGTGACTTACAGGGCGGAAACACCATATATTTT
CDR3 protein: CASSDLQGGNTIYF

J gene: TRBJ1-4
clone size: NA
CDR3 length: 16
D gene: TRBD1
V gene: TRBV28
CDR3 DNA: TGTGCCAGCAGTACCCAACCGGGACAGGGAGATGAAAAACTGTTTTTT
CDR3 protein: CASSTQPGQGDEKLFF

J gene: TRBJ1-5
clone size: NA
CDR3 length: 20
D gene: NA
V gene: TRBV19
CDR3 DNA: TGTGCCAGTACCCTATTGGAGGGAATAAGACCCCGGTATAGAGATCAGCCCCAGCATTTT
CDR3 protein: CASTLLEGIRPRYRDQPQHF

J gene: TRBJ1-1
clone size: few
CDR3 length: 16
D gene: NA
V gene: TRBV19
CDR3 DNA: TGTGCCAGTAGTATATTACGGAGTTCGGGGAACACTGAAGCTTTCTTT
CDR3 protein: CASSILRSSGNTEAFF

J gene: TRBJ1-1
clone size: NA
CDR3 length: 15
D gene: NA
V gene: TRBV7-3
CDR3 DNA: TGTGCCAGCAGTCAGAATGGACAGACGAACACTGAAGCTTTCTTT
CDR3 protein: CASSQNGQTNTEAFF

J gene: TRBJ2-2
clone size: NA
CDR3 length: 13
D gene: TRBD1
V gene: TRBV12-3/TRBV12-4
CDR3 DNA: TGTGCCGACGGGACAGGCAACACCGGGGAGCTGTTTTTT
CDR3 protein: CADGTGNTGELFF

J gene: TRBJ1-5
clone size: NA
CDR3 length: 15
D gene: NA
V gene: TRBV18
CDR3 DNA: TGTGCCAGCTCACCATCATCGATTCACGGTCAGCCCCAGCATTTT
CDR3 protein: CASSPSSIHGQPQHF

J gene: TRBJ1-1
clone size: few
CDR3 length: 14
D gene: NA
V gene: TRBV10-3
CDR3 DNA: TGTGCCATCAGTAAAACAGACATGAACACTGAAGCTTTCTTT
CDR3 protein: CAISKTDMNTEAFF

J gene: TRBJ2-1
clone size: NA
CDR3 length: 16
D gene: TRBD2
V gene: TRBV7-7
CDR3 DNA: TGTGCCAGCAGCCCGGGGGGTCCGGGAGGGCCCAGAGAGCAGTTCTTC
CDR3 protein: CASSPGGPGGPREQFF

J gene: TRBJ1-2
clone size: NA
CDR3 length: 11
D gene: NA
V gene: TRBV20-1
CDR3 DNA: TGCAGTGCCATAGAAAGTTATGGCTACACCTTC
CDR3 protein: CSAIESYGYTF

J gene: TRBJ2-1
clone size: NA
CDR3 length: 15
D gene: TRBD2
V gene: TRBV5-1
CDR3 DNA: TGCGCCAGCAGCCGAATAGCGGGGGTCTACAATGAGCAGTTCTTC
CDR3 protein: CASSRIAGVYNEQFF

J gene: TRBJ2-3
clone size: NA
CDR3 length: 18
D gene: TRBD1
V gene: TRBV12-5
CDR3 DNA: TGTGCTAGTGGTACTCCCTCCAGGACAGGGGAACCGACAGATACGCAGTATTTT
CDR3 protein: CASGTPSRTGEPTDTQYF

J gene: TRBJ2-2
clone size: NA
CDR3 length: 13
D gene: NA
V gene: TRBV19
CDR3 DNA: TGTGCCAGTAGTAGACGAGAGCGCGGGGAGCTGTTTTTT
CDR3 protein: CASSRRERGELFF

J gene: TRBJ1-6
clone size: NA
CDR3 length: 12
D gene: NA
V gene: TRBV19
CDR3 DNA: TGTGCCAGTAGTATAATGGGCTCACCCCTCCACTTT
CDR3 protein: CASSIMGSPLHF

J gene: TRBJ2-6
clone size: NA
CDR3 length: 18
D gene: TRBD1
V gene: TRBV2
CDR3 DNA: TGTGCCAGCAGTGAATTCCGGACAGGGCTTTCTGGGGCCAACGTCCTGACTTTC
CDR3 protein: CASSEFRTGLSGANVLTF

J gene: TRBJ1-3
clone size: NA
CDR3 length: 14
D gene: NA
V gene: TRBV19
CDR3 DNA: TGTGCCAGTAGTATCTCAGTCTCTGGAAACACCATATATTTT
CDR3 protein: CASSISVSGNTIYF

J gene: TRBJ2-1
clone size: NA
CDR3 length: 16
D gene: NA
V gene: TRBV5-1
CDR3 DNA: TGCGCCAGCAGCTTGAACGATCAGGGGTCCTACAATGAGCAGTTCTTC
CDR3 protein: CASSLNDQGSYNEQFF

J gene: TRBJ1-6
clone size: few
CDR3 length: 17
D gene: NA
V gene: TRBV28
CDR3 DNA: TGTGCCAGCAGTCTGGGACTTTCTAGCTCCTATAATTCACCCCTCCACTTT
CDR3 protein: CASSLGLSSSYNSPLHF

J gene: TRBJ2-6
clone size: NA
CDR3 length: 19
D gene: TRBD1
V gene: TRBV11-2
CDR3 DNA: TGTGCCAGCAGCGACGCAAGGGACAGGGGAAGCTCTGGGGCCAACGTCCTGACTTTC
CDR3 protein: CASSDARDRGSSGANVLTF

J gene: TRBJ2-5
clone size: NA
CDR3 length: 14
D gene: TRBD2
V gene: TRBV30
CDR3 DNA: TGTGCCTGGAGAACCGGGACTAGCGGCGAGACCCAGTACTTC
CDR3 protein: CAWRTGTSGETQYF

J gene: TRBJ2-7
clone size: NA
CDR3 length: 15
D gene: TRBD2
V gene: TRBV18
CDR3 DNA: TGTGCCAGCTCACCAAGGACTAGCGGAGATTACGAGCAGTACTTC
CDR3 protein: CASSPRTSGDYEQYF

J gene: TRBJ1-1
clone size: NA
CDR3 length: 13
D gene: NA
V gene: TRBV28
CDR3 DNA: TGTGCCAGCAGCCTCGCGGTGAACACTGAAGCTTTCTTT
CDR3 protein: CASSLAVNTEAFF

J gene: TRBJ1-3
clone size: few
CDR3 length: 13
D gene: NA
V gene: TRBV12-3/TRBV12-4
CDR3 DNA: TGTGCCAGCACCCGGACAGCAGGAAACACCATATATTTT
CDR3 protein: CASTRTAGNTIYF

J gene: TRBJ2-7
clone size: NA
CDR3 length: 15
D gene: TRBD1
V gene: TRBV6-1
CDR3 DNA: TGTGCCAGCAGTGAAGACAGGGGGCGCTCCTACGAGCAGTACTTC
CDR3 protein: CASSEDRGRSYEQYF

J gene: TRBJ2-7
clone size: NA
CDR3 length: 15
D gene: NA
V gene: TRBV5-4
CDR3 DNA: TGTGCCAGCAGCTTGGCGCAGGGGGGCTCCTACGAGCAGTACTTC
CDR3 protein: CASSLAQGGSYEQYF

J gene: TRBJ2-7
clone size: few
CDR3 length: 13
D gene: NA
V gene: TRBV12-3/TRBV12-4
CDR3 DNA: TGTGCCAGCAGAAGCGGACAGAGCTACGAGCAGTACTTC
CDR3 protein: CASRSGQSYEQYF

J gene: TRBJ2-7
clone size: once
CDR3 length: 15
D gene: NA
V gene: TRBV4-2
CDR3 DNA: TGTGCCAGCAGCCAAGAGAGGGGGTCCCCTTCCGAGCAGTACTTC
CDR3 protein: CASSQERGSPSEQYF

J gene: TRBJ1-1
clone size: NA
CDR3 length: 15
D gene: NA
V gene: TRBV5-6
CDR3 DNA: TGTGCCAGCAGCTTGGTCCGCACCGGGGGCACTGAAGCTTTCTTT
CDR3 protein: CASSLVRTGGTEAFF

J gene: TRBJ2-7
clone size: NA
CDR3 length: 16
D gene: NA
V gene: TRBV21-1
CDR3 DNA: TGTGCCAGCAGCAAATTCAGGGGGCTAATTACCTACGAGCAGTACTTC
CDR3 protein: CASSKFRGLITYEQYF

J gene: TRBJ1-1
clone size: NA
CDR3 length: 14
D gene: NA
V gene: TRBV6-5
CDR3 DNA: TGTGCCAGCAGTCCCCAAGGGGCGAACACTGAAGCTTTCTTT
CDR3 protein: CASSPQGANTEAFF

J gene: TRBJ2-7
clone size: once
CDR3 length: 16
D gene: TRBD2
V gene: TRBV27
CDR3 DNA: TGTGCCAGCAGTCTGGGACTAGCGGGAGGTGGCTACGAGCAGTACTTC
CDR3 protein: CASSLGLAGGGYEQYF

J gene: TRBJ1-5
clone size: NA
CDR3 length: 15
D gene: NA
V gene: TRBV6-5
CDR3 DNA: TGTGCCAGCAGTCTTGCAGGGGTTCTCAATCAGCCCCAGCATTTT
CDR3 protein: CASSLAGVLNQPQHF

J gene: TRBJ1-1
clone size: NA
CDR3 length: 13
D gene: NA
V gene: TRBV28
CDR3 DNA: TGTGCCAGCAGTCCAACAGAGAACACTGAAGCTTTCTTT
CDR3 protein: CASSPTENTEAFF

J gene: TRBJ2-7
clone size: few
CDR3 length: 15
D gene: TRBD2
V gene: TRBV5-1
CDR3 DNA: TGCGCCAGCAGCACAGTAGCGGGAAGGGGGTACGAGCAGTACTTC
CDR3 protein: CASSTVAGRGYEQYF